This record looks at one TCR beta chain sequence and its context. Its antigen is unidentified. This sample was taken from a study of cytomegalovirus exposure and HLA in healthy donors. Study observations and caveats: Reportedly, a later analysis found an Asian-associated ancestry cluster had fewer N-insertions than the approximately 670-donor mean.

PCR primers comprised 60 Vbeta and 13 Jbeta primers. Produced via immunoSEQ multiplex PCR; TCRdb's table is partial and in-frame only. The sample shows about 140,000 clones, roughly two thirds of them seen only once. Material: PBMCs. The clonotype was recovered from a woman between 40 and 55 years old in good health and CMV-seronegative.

The CDR3 DNA sequence: TGCGCCAGCAGCTATGAAGCGGGGGGCCTGAACAATGAGCAGTTCTTC. Translating gives CASSYEAGGLNNEQFF. V is TRBV5-1 and J is TRBJ2-1; TRBD2 matches at 9 bases. The CDR3 is 16 amino acids. V lost 3 bases to trimming and J lost 5 bases; unmatched junction nucleotides: 9. From germline, CDR1 is SGHRS and CDR2 YFSETQ. Based on the CDR3 plus reference TRBV5-1 and TRBJ2-1, the full variable domain is KAGVTQTPRYLIKTRGQQVTLSCSPISGHRSVSWYQQTPGQGLQFLFEYFSETQRNKGNFPGRFSGRQFSNSRSEMNVSTLELGDSALYLCASSYEAGGLNNEQFFGPGTRLTVL.